One and the same sample provided the 25 T cell receptor beta chains below, sequenced in a study of T cell responses to AZD1222 COVID-19 vaccine. The data were produced by immunoSEQ multiplex PCR, yet TCRdb's version contains in-frame clones alone and is incomplete. The sample has 90,000 to 120,000 clones, 87% seen once. The sample here was peripheral blood, taken 28 days after the second AZD1222 dose. These receptor sequences come from an adult who received the AZD1222 COVID-19 vaccine.

The rearrangement links TRBV4-3 to TRBJ2-4; D is possibly TRBD2 (6 bases). CDR1 LGHNA and CDR2 YSLEER come from the germline V gene. The germline V and J ends were trimmed by 4 bases and 0 bases, with 13 bases remaining between them. The CDR3 consists of 16 residues. CDR3 DNA sequence: TGCGCCAGCAGCCCCGGACCCGGGGGAGCCAAAAACATTCAGTACTTC. Encoded protein: CASSPGPGGAKNIQYF.

The J gene is TRBJ2-6, the V gene TRBV11-1; tentative D call: TRBD1 (5 bases). Trimming took 1 base from V and 0 from J, leaving 7 bases between them. The germline gives CDR1 SGHAT, CDR2 FQDESV (reference sequence). The length of the CDR3 is 16 residues. CDR3 residues: CASSLDQGSGANVLTF. The CDR3 DNA reads as TGTGCCAGCAGCTTAGACCAGGGCTCTGGGGCCAACGTCCTGACTTTC.

CDR3 coding DNA: TGTGCCATCAGTGAGTCAGGGGGTGGCTACGAGCAGTACTTC. It encodes CAISESGGGYEQYF. This chain joins TRBV10-3 and TRBJ2-7; a weak D match, TRBD1 (6 bases). Trimming pared 0 bases from V and 3 bases from J, leaving 9 bases between. CDR3 size: 14 residues. Germline CDR1 ENHRY, CDR2 SYGVKD.

V usage is TRBV20-1 and J usage is TRBJ2-1, with D uncertain. This CDR3 region has 11 residues. Germline CDR1 reads DFQATT; CDR2 reads SNEGSKA (reference sequence). V lost 5 bases and J lost 7, with 9 bases in between. The CDR3 loop reads CSARDWNEQFF. In DNA form, the CDR3 reads TGCAGTGCTCGTGATTGGAATGAGCAGTTCTTC.

By sample fraction, this clone is large. The chain is built from TRBV19 and TRBJ2-7; D is undetermined. There are 13 residues in the CDR3. Trimming pared 2 bases from V and 3 bases from J, leaving 8 bases between. Germline-derived CDR1 and CDR2 are LNHDA and SQIVND (reference sequence). CDR3 loop: CASSISEIYEQYF. The CDR3 DNA is TGTGCCAGTAGTATATCCGAGATCTACGAGCAGTACTTC.

The rearrangement joins TRBV19 to TRBJ1-5; no clear D gene. Germline lookup yields CDR1 LNHDA and CDR2 SQIVND (reference sequence). V lost 1 base and J 3 bases, leaving 10 bases between the germline ends. The length of the CDR3 is 15 residues. CDR3 sequence: CASSIVGQLNQPQHF. The CDR3 nucleotides read TGTGCCAGTAGTATAGTAGGGCAGCTCAATCAGCCCCAGCATTTT.

The rearrangement joins TRBV7-6 to TRBJ1-3, with 8 bases that match TRBD1. The CDR3 is 18 amino acids. J gave up 4 bases and V 3 bases, and 14 bases lay outside the gene matches. The germline V gene encodes CDR1 SGHVS and CDR2 FNYEAQ. The CDR3 loop is CASSFAGGRFTRGNTIYF. CDR3 bases: TGTGCCAGCAGCTTCGCAGGGGGCCGTTTCACGAGAGGAAACACCATATATTTT.

This chain connects TRBV28 to TRBJ2-7, with D perhaps TRBD2 (6 bases). Germline CDR1 and CDR2: MDHEN and SYDVKM. The CDR3 runs to 18 residues. The V end lost 1 base, the J end lost 2 bases, and 21 bases lay between the germline ends. The CDR3 DNA sequence: TGTGCCAGCAGTTTATCCGGGGACCTAGCGTCTCTAACCTACGAGCAGTACTTC. This gives the protein CASSLSGDLASLTYEQYF. The variable domain in full, completed from reference TRBV28 and TRBJ2-7, reads DVKVTQSSRYLVKRTGEKVFLECVQDMDHENMFWYRQDPGLGLRLIYFSYDVKMKEKGDIPEGYSVSREKKERFSLILESASTNQTSMYLCASSLSGDLASLTYEQYFGPGTRLTVT.

The chain links TRBV7-2 to TRBJ1-2, with 7 bases aligning to TRBD1. The trim removed 2 bases at V and 4 bases at J, leaving 4 bases unmatched. The CDR3 is 14 amino acids. The germline CDR1 and CDR2 sequences are SGHTA and FQGNSA. In DNA form, the CDR3 reads TGTGCCAGCAGCTTATCAGGGGGTGGCTATGGCTACACCTTC. Its translation: CASSLSGGGYGYTF.

The rearrangement uses TRBV19 and TRBJ1-2; 8 positions match TRBD1. Germline CDR1 reads LNHDA; CDR2 reads SQIVND (reference sequence). The CDR3 runs 15 residues. The V segment lost 6 bases and the J segment 6 bases; nucleotides outside the gene matches: 12. The CDR3 is CASSPITPGGDGYTF. Written as DNA, the CDR3 is TGTGCCAGTAGCCCCATAACCCCAGGGGGCGATGGCTACACCTTC. Filled out from reference TRBV19 and TRBJ1-2, the complete variable domain reads DGGITQSPKYLFRKEGQNVTLSCEQNLNHDAMYWYRQDPGQGLRLIYYSQIVNDFQKGDIAEGYSVSREKKESFPLTVTSAQKNPTAFYLCASSPITPGGDGYTFGSGTRLTVV.

This chain links TRBV19 with TRBJ2-3; D is perhaps TRBD1 (5 bases). Germline V gene data show CDR1 as LNHDA and CDR2 as SQIVND (reference sequence). V lost 6 bases, J lost 1 base, and 8 bases lay in between. The CDR3 sequence is 13 residues long. The CDR3 DNA follows: TGTGCCAGTAGGCTAGGGGGCACAGATACGCAGTATTTT. Translation: CASRLGGTDTQYF.

The CDR3 DNA follows: TGTGCCAGTATAACGACAGGGGAAGGCAATCAGCCCCAGCATTTT. Protein product: CASITTGEGNQPQHF. The gene calls are TRBV19 and TRBJ1-5, with 8 bases that match TRBD1. The J segment lost 2 bases and the V segment lost 7 bases, leaving 7 bases of the junction unmatched. This CDR3 contains 15 residues. The germline CDR1 and CDR2 sequences are LNHDA and SQIVND (reference sequence).

V usage is TRBV5-1 and J usage is TRBJ1-2; D unclear. The V end lost 0 bases, the J end lost 2 bases, and 17 bases lay between the germline ends. CDR1 and CDR2 from the germline V gene are SGHRS and YFSETQ. The CDR3 has 17 amino acids. This CDR3 reads CASSLGALEGGNYGYTF. In nucleotides, the CDR3 is TGCGCCAGCAGCTTGGGGGCCCTCGAGGGAGGGAACTATGGCTACACCTTC.

This chain uses TRBV4-2 with TRBJ1-3; D is possibly TRBD1 (5 bases). In germline, CDR1 is LGHNA, CDR2 YNFKEQ. The germline V and J ends were trimmed by 0 bases and 4 bases, with 13 bases remaining between them. The CDR3 is made up of 16 amino acids. The CDR3 DNA reads TGTGCCAGCAGCCAAGATCTGGGACCTGCAGGAAACACCATATATTTT. It codes for CASSQDLGPAGNTIYF.

This rearrangement joins TRBV6-2 or TRBV6-3 to TRBJ2-6; D unresolved. Trimming took 1 base from V and 0 from J, leaving 10 bases between them. CDR1 and CDR2 (germline): MNHEY, SVGEGT. The CDR3 is made up of 17 amino acids. The CDR3 DNA sequence: TGTGCCAGCAGTTACTGGGCTTCAACCTCTGGGGCCAACGTCCTGACTTTC. Amino acids: CASSYWASTSGANVLTF.

The V gene is TRBV19, the J gene TRBJ1-3; unclear D gene. The CDR3 is 13 residues long. The V gene lost 5 bases and the J gene lost 0 bases, with 5 bases spanning the gap. The germline V gene encodes CDR1 LNHDA and CDR2 SQIVND (reference sequence). The CDR3 DNA reads as TGTGCCAGTAGTCCGGTCTCTGGAAACACCATATATTTT. The encoded protein is CASSPVSGNTIYF.

The chain has TRBV10-2 and TRBJ1-6; 9 nucleotides align to TRBD1. The CDR3 is made up of 16 amino acids. The junction had 8 bases not matched to a gene; V was cut back by 6 bases and J by 5 bases. CDR1 and CDR2 (germline): WSHSY, SAAADI. The CDR3 bases are TGCGCCAGCAGAAAGTCCCGGGACAGGGATAATTCACCCCTCCACTTT. Amino acid sequence: CASRKSRDRDNSPLHF.

The chain has TRBV9 and TRBJ1-1; 7 nucleotides line up with TRBD1. Trimming took 3 bases from V and 0 from J; bases not matched to a gene: 5. The CDR3 consists of 15 residues. CDR1 and CDR2 from the germline V gene are SGDLS and YYNGEE. DNA of the CDR3: TGTGCCAGCAGCGCAGGGGGGGCAGTGAACACTGAAGCTTTCTTT. This encodes CASSAGGAVNTEAFF.

V and J are TRBV6-5 and TRBJ2-1; the D is unclear. The CDR3 length is 14 residues. Germline lookup yields CDR1 MNHEY and CDR2 SVGAGI. Trimming pared 5 bases from V and 2 bases from J, leaving 10 bases between. The CDR3 DNA reads as TGTGCCAGCAGTCCGACCGACACCTACAATGAGCAGTTCTTC. Protein: CASSPTDTYNEQFF.

V and J are TRBV6-5 and TRBJ2-1; 8 bases fit TRBD2. The V and J ends lost 7 bases and 4 bases, in that order; junction bases with no gene match: 9. The CDR3 is 15 amino acids. CDR1 and CDR2 (germline): MNHEY, SVGAGI. This CDR3 reads CASKPPGGDYNEQFF. In DNA, the CDR3 is TGTGCCAGCAAACCGCCCGGGGGGGATTACAATGAGCAGTTCTTC.

This chain links TRBV21-1 with TRBJ2-7; TRBD1, the table's D call, lacks a check against the DNA. TRBV21-1 is a pseudogene. This CDR3 is 11 amino acids long. The CDR3 DNA reads as TGTGCCAGCAGCAGGCATGGCGAGCAGTACTTC. Translating gives CASSRHGEQYF.

This clone was detected only once. This chain connects TRBV24-1 to TRBJ2-5, with 8 bases matching TRBD2. This CDR3 contains 18 residues. CDR1 and CDR2 (germline): KGHDR, SFDVKD. V trimming: 4 bases; J trimming: 0 bases; junction bases outside the gene matches: 12. As DNA, the CDR3 is TGTGCCACCAGTGACCCTAGTCCGCAGCGGGAGTACCAAGAGACCCAGTACTTC. Its protein product is CATSDPSPQREYQETQYF.

Sample share makes this clone large. The V call is TRBV27, the J call TRBJ1-4; D is perhaps TRBD1 (5 bases). Germline assignment: CDR1 MNHEY and CDR2 SMNVEV (reference sequence). V lost 6 bases, J lost 10 bases, and 21 bases lay in between. This CDR3 region has 15 residues. This CDR3 is CASSQGRLGPRKLFF. In DNA, the CDR3 is TGTGCCAGCAGCCAGGGACGTTTGGGGCCGCGAAAACTGTTTTTT.

The V call is TRBV6-6, the J call TRBJ1-6; D gene uncertain. The CDR3 totals 15 residues. Between the trimmed V and J ends, which lost 0 bases and 8 bases, there was a span of 11 bases. Germline CDR1 is MNHNY and CDR2 is SVGAGI (reference sequence). Here the CDR3 DNA reads TGTGCCAGCAGTTACTCAGCGGGGAGGGATTCACCCCTCCACTTT. It codes for CASSYSAGRDSPLHF.

The genes are TRBV19 and TRBJ2-2; D possibly corresponds to TRBD2 (6 bases). The CDR3 is 13 residues long. V lost 3 bases and J lost 16, with 18 bases in between. Germline CDR1 reads LNHDA; CDR2 reads SQIVND (reference sequence). The CDR3 spells CASSIAPGEDGFF. DNA for the CDR3: TGTGCCAGTAGTATTGCCCCGGGGGAAGATGGGTTTTTT.